This TCR beta chain was observed in a study of memory CD4+ T cells and cytomegalovirus serostatus. The sort gate was single viable CD3+CD4+CD8-CD45RO+ cells for memory CD4+ T cells. This CDR3 is 15 amino acids long. The V end lost 5 bases, the J end lost 7 bases, and 18 bases lay between the germline ends. Germline V gene sequence: CDR1 LNHDA, CDR2 SQIVND (reference sequence). TCRdb's table, derived via immunoSEQ multiplex PCR, lists solely in-frame clones and lacks some. The table lists about 57,000 clones, around 80% of them singletons. This clone was observed a single time. The source of this sequence is an adult in good health and CMV-seronegative. The sequencing sample was made of memory CD4+ T cells from blood. The V call is TRBV19, the J call TRBJ1-5; a weak D match, TRBD1 (5 bases). CDR3 amino acids: CASSSPRGVGQPQHF. CDR3 DNA sequence: TGTGCCAGTAGTTCCCCTCGAGGGGTGGGGCAGCCCCAGCATTTT.